This is a list of T cell receptor beta chains from one sample in a study of T cell responses to AZD1222 COVID-19 vaccine. The repertoire was sequenced with immunoSEQ multiplex PCR; TCRdb's copy has only in-frame clones and lacks some. This table holds 140,000 to 150,000 clones, more than 70% found once. The source material was peripheral blood, sampled 28 days after the second AZD1222 dose. The receptors were gathered from an adult who received the AZD1222 COVID-19 vaccine. The CDR3 runs from the conserved cysteine through the conserved F or W. The D gene is left open where the match is weak. Rows may omit the clone size; those that give it use once, few, many or a size class.

abundance,d_gene,len,v_gene,j_gene,CDR3aa,CDR3nt
once,TRBD1,17,TRBV30,TRBJ1-3,CAWSAKDGTGGIGTIYF,TGTGCCTGGAGCGCGAAAGACGGGACAGGGGGGATTGGGACCATATATTTT
once,-,16,TRBV15,TRBJ2-2,CATSRKGGLTTGELFF,TGTGCCACCAGCAGAAAGGGGGGACTCACCACCGGGGAGCTGTTTTTT
once,TRBD1,18,TRBV6-2/TRBV6-3,TRBJ1-6,CASSYLIEADRVNSPLHF,TGTGCCAGCAGTTACCTAATAGAAGCGGACAGGGTTAATTCACCCCTCCACTTT
-,-,16,TRBV6-6,TRBJ2-7,CASIDGQGSSSYEQYF,TGTGCCAGCATCGACGGGCAGGGTTCCTCCTCCTACGAGCAGTACTTC
-,TRBD1,15,TRBV5-5,TRBJ1-6,CASSLQGFENSPLHF,TGTGCCAGCAGCCTACAGGGGTTTGAGAATTCACCCCTCCACTTT
once,TRBD1,13,TRBV2,TRBJ2-7,CASSGQEFYEQYF,TGTGCCAGCAGCGGACAGGAGTTCTACGAGCAGTACTTC
-,-,14,TRBV10-2,TRBJ1-1,CASGGFGGNTEAFF,TGCGCCAGCGGAGGGTTCGGTGGGAACACTGAAGCTTTCTTT
-,-,16,TRBV4-3,TRBJ1-6,CASSQLIGAHNSPLHF,TGCGCCAGCAGCCAACTTATAGGGGCTCATAATTCACCCCTCCACTTT
-,-,16,TRBV7-9,TRBJ1-4,CASSLGIQGTGEKLFF,TGTGCCAGCAGCTTAGGGATACAGGGAACGGGCGAAAAACTGTTTTTT
-,-,15,TRBV7-7,TRBJ2-3,CASSLVPGSPDTQYF,TGTGCTAGCAGCTTAGTTCCGGGATCCCCAGATACGCAGTATTTT
-,-,12,TRBV19,TRBJ2-7,CASSMALGEQYF,TGTGCCAGTAGTATGGCGTTGGGCGAGCAGTACTTC
-,-,13,TRBV28,TRBJ2-3,CASTLAVGGPQYF,TGTGCCAGCACACTCGCGGTCGGGGGACCGCAGTATTTT
-,TRBD1,13,TRBV7-9,TRBJ2-7,CASSSGQDGRRYF,TGTGCCAGCAGCTCGGGACAGGACGGTCGGCGGTACTTC
-,-,16,TRBV6-2/TRBV6-3,TRBJ1-2,CASSYSRQLSNYGYTF,TGTGCCAGCAGTTACTCGAGGCAGCTTTCTAACTATGGCTACACCTTC
-,-,18,TRBV4-3,TRBJ2-2,CASSQELVGQSNTGELFF,TGCGCCAGCAGCCAAGAATTGGTGGGACAATCGAACACCGGGGAGCTGTTTTTT
-,-,15,TRBV28,TRBJ2-7,CASSTPDMVIYEQYF,TGTGCCAGCAGTACCCCTGACATGGTAATCTACGAGCAGTACTTC
-,TRBD2,14,TRBV4-2,TRBJ2-2,CASSPTSDGGELFF,TGTGCCAGCAGCCCTACTAGCGACGGCGGGGAGCTGTTTTTT
few,-,14,TRBV7-3,TRBJ2-2,CASRRHRDTGELFF,TGTGCCAGCAGGAGACACAGGGACACCGGGGAGCTGTTTTTT
few,TRBD1,16,TRBV7-6,TRBJ2-2,CASSLATGADTGELFF,TGTGCCAGCAGCTTAGCAACAGGGGCAGACACCGGGGAGCTGTTTTTT
-,-,13,TRBV30,TRBJ1-3,CAWSSRGGNTIYF,TGTGCCTGGAGTTCTAGGGGTGGAAACACCATATATTTT
-,-,14,TRBV28,TRBJ1-4,CASGGEATNEKLFF,TGTGCCAGCGGGGGAGAGGCAACTAATGAAAAACTGTTTTTT
once,-,15,TRBV19,TRBJ1-5,CASSIVGDMNQPQHF,TGTGCCAGTAGTATAGTCGGGGACATGAATCAGCCCCAGCATTTT
-,-,13,TRBV15,TRBJ2-3,CATSRDRTNTQYF,TGTGCCACCAGCAGAGATAGGACTAATACGCAGTATTTT
few,-,14,TRBV27,TRBJ1-2,CASTPGVSNYGYTF,TGTGCCAGCACCCCGGGGGTCTCTAACTATGGCTACACCTTC
medium-sized,TRBD1,14,TRBV30,TRBJ2-7,CAWSRGQGAGEQYF,TGTGCCTGGAGTCGGGGACAGGGTGCGGGAGAGCAGTACTTC
-,-,14,TRBV19,TRBJ1-1,CASSIPGLNTEAFF,TGTGCCAGTAGTATACCTGGTCTGAACACTGAAGCTTTCTTT
-,-,14,TRBV4-3,TRBJ1-3,CASSQEALGNTIYF,TGCGCCAGCAGCCAAGAGGCACTTGGAAACACCATATATTTT
-,TRBD2,17,TRBV4-3,TRBJ2-1,CASSQEPGLAGLREQFF,TGCGCCAGCAGCCAAGAACCGGGACTAGCGGGATTACGAGAGCAGTTCTTC
-,-,13,TRBV12-3/TRBV12-4,TRBJ2-7,CASRQGEGYEQYF,TGTGCCAGCAGACAGGGGGAGGGCTACGAGCAGTACTTC
-,-,11,TRBV20-1,TRBJ1-2,CSVGGNYGYTF,TGCAGTGTGGGGGGTAACTATGGCTACACCTTC
-,TRBD2,17,TRBV19,TRBJ2-2,CASSRWTSGRGTGELFF,TGTGCCAGTAGTAGATGGACTAGCGGGAGAGGAACCGGGGAGCTGTTTTTT
-,TRBD2,13,TRBV5-1,TRBJ2-7,CASRTSGAYEQYF,TGCGCCAGTCGGACTAGCGGGGCCTACGAGCAGTACTTC
-,-,13,TRBV7-2,TRBJ1-1,CASSLQKNTEAFF,TGTGCCAGCAGCTTACAGAAGAACACTGAAGCTTTCTTT
-,TRBD1,13,TRBV19,TRBJ1-4,CASSIRQGVKLFF,TGTGCCAGTAGTATCCGTCAGGGGGTAAAACTGTTTTTT
-,-,13,TRBV12-3/TRBV12-4,TRBJ1-2,CASSGRPDYGYTF,TGTGCCAGCAGTGGCAGACCAGACTATGGCTACACCTTC
-,-,15,TRBV5-5,TRBJ2-2,CASSSGDTNTGELFF,TGTGCCAGCAGCTCAGGGGACACGAACACCGGGGAGCTGTTTTTT
few,-,14,TRBV3-1/TRBV3-2,TRBJ1-4,CASSPRDSGEKLFF,TGTGCCAGCAGCCCAAGGGACTCGGGGGAAAAACTGTTTTTT
few,TRBD2,16,TRBV29-1,TRBJ2-1,CSVAGTSGRASIEQFF,TGCAGCGTTGCCGGTACTAGCGGGAGGGCCTCTATTGAGCAGTTCTTC
-,-,16,TRBV3-1/TRBV3-2,TRBJ2-3,CASSQTMAVGTDTQYF,TGTGCCAGCAGCCAAACGATGGCGGTCGGCACAGATACGCAGTATTTT
-,-,14,TRBV7-3,TRBJ2-5,CASSQQGSQETQYF,TGTGCCAGCTCCCAACAGGGTTCGCAAGAGACCCAGTACTTC
-,-,11,TRBV30,TRBJ1-1,CAWKENTEAFF,TGTGCCTGGAAAGAAAACACTGAAGCTTTCTTT
-,-,15,TRBV7-8,TRBJ1-2,CASSLGAGTPFGYTF,TGTGCCAGCAGCTTAGGGGCCGGGACACCTTTTGGCTACACCTTC
-,TRBD2,18,TRBV24-1,TRBJ2-3,CATSDSDLTSGNTDTQYF,TGTGCCACCAGTGATTCCGACCTGACTAGCGGGAACACAGATACGCAGTATTTT
-,-,14,TRBV9,TRBJ1-6,CASSVSGYNSPLHF,TGTGCCAGCAGCGTAAGTGGCTATAATTCACCCCTCCACTTT
-,-,14,TRBV4-3,TRBJ2-1,CASSHGSSYNEQFF,TGCGCCAGCAGCCATGGGAGCTCCTACAATGAGCAGTTCTTC
-,TRBD1,13,TRBV27,TRBJ1-3,CASTQDRGNTIYF,TGTGCCAGCACCCAGGACAGGGGGAACACCATATATTTT
-,-,14,TRBV19,TRBJ2-5,CASSILGGRETQYF,TGTGCCAGTAGTATCCTCGGGGGGCGGGAGACCCAGTACTTC
-,TRBD2,14,TRBV4-1,TRBJ2-1,CASSLGRVHNEQFF,TGCGCCAGCAGCCTAGGGAGGGTGCACAATGAGCAGTTCTTC
once,-,13,TRBV5-6,TRBJ2-7,CATQLRGSYEQYF,TGTGCCACCCAGCTCCGGGGCTCCTACGAGCAGTACTTC
-,TRBD1,15,TRBV7-2,TRBJ2-7,CASSARTGGEYEQYF,TGTGCCAGCAGCGCCCGGACAGGGGGCGAATACGAGCAGTACTTC
-,-,16,TRBV6-5,TRBJ1-3,CASSYSTGVAGNTIYF,TGTGCCAGCAGTTACTCCACCGGGGTAGCGGGAAACACCATATATTTT
-,-,16,TRBV7-2,TRBJ2-5,CASSLAHSGGQETQYF,TGTGCCAGCAGCTTAGCCCACAGTGGCGGTCAAGAGACCCAGTACTTC
-,-,13,TRBV15,TRBJ2-7,CATSNQGTYEQYF,TGTGCCACCAGCAATCAGGGTACCTACGAGCAGTACTTC
-,-,14,TRBV19,TRBJ2-1,CASSIDQSYNEQFF,TGTGCCAGTAGTATAGACCAGTCCTACAATGAGCAGTTCTTC
-,TRBD1,13,TRBV27,TRBJ1-2,CASSERGLSSYTF,TGTGCCAGCAGTGAAAGGGGGCTGAGTAGCTACACCTTC
-,-,13,TRBV27,TRBJ1-5,CASSLRGNQPQHF,TGTGCCAGCAGTTTAAGGGGAAATCAGCCCCAGCATTTT